This T cell receptor (beta chain) appears in the sequencing data of a study of CD8+CD57+ T cells in acquired aplastic anemia. Overall study results and limits: Patients and healthy controls showed no significant CD8+ Simpson's diversity difference.

Germline-derived CDR1 and CDR2 are ENHRY and SYGVKD. The CDR3 length equals 11 residues, ends included. In this sample, this clonotype turned up once. Its target is unknown. In this CDR3 the conserved last residue, phenylalanine or tryptophan, is missing, so a read error is likely. The DNA is left out, because the CDR3 cannot be placed on it with certainty; the CDR3 is given as TCRdb lists it. Genomic DNA was employed as the template in profiling TCR beta VDJ and CDR3. TCRdb fed the reads into MiXCR, producing one record per CDR3 protein. Of hundreds of thousands of distinct CDR3 sequences in the sample, 25% to 40% were seen once. CD8+CD57+ cell expansion, shown by flow cytometry, had occurred in the patients selected for sequencing. None of the patients had been given any therapy when their blood was sampled.

The chain carries TRBV10-3 and TRBJ1-3; no DNA check was done on the table's D call, TRBD1. Sequencing was done on a sample of sorted CD4+, CD8+, or CD8+CD57+ T cells (not recorded which) from PBMCs. This receptor was taken from a human donor with aplastic anemia. CDR3: CAIRIGQGPNT.